This TCR beta chain stems from a study of shared clonotypes between healthy human individuals. Study-level results: Naive CD4 clonotypes overlapped across a handful of donors at around 4.8%. Although depth was large, rarefaction showed that sequencing of the sorted subsets was incomplete.

Every donor was a Caucasian adult from Nashville, Tennessee. There are a few counts of this clone. Antigen unknown. A junction boundary mismatches the germline segment, possibly from a read error. Germline CDR1 MGHRA, CDR2 YSYEKL. This CDR3 region has 17 residues. It was around 220 ng DNA, 33,000 or so T cell genomes, that sorted-subset replicate PCRs used. The method was immunoSEQ multiplex PCR; TCRdb's version includes in-frame clones alone and lacks a portion of them. Among 600,000 to 750,000 clones listed, around 72% were seen once. This rearrangement joins TRBV4-1 to TRBJ2-1; the D gene could be TRBD1 or TRBD2 (6 bases each). Specimen: memory CD4+ T cells sorted from blood. Subset described: CD45RA-negative fraction. The sequence derives from a woman aged 25 to 39 in good health. The CDR3 sequence is CASSKEKGDSDPNEQFF. DNA for the CDR3: TGCGCCAGCAGCAAAGAAAAGGGGGACTCGGATCCGAATGAGCAGTTCTTC.